This T cell receptor (beta chain) was recovered during a study of blood T cell repertoires in COVID-19. Study-wide background: T cells, B-cell-depleted T cells, or PBMCs supplied cDNA or gDNA.

Original data processing: From reference gene primer amplification, estimates of nucleated cell counts were derived. TCRdb's table, derived via immunoSEQ multiplex PCR, lists solely in-frame clones and lacks some. The D gene and trimming were derived from the DNA, and the V and J assignments and clone size from that table. The sample shows over 400,000 clones, approximately 85% of them seen only once. The CDR3 totals 15 residues. Germline V CDR1 and CDR2: MGHRA, YSYEKL. V lost 3 bases, J lost 6 bases, and 4 bases stayed unmatched. The chain employs TRBV4-1 and TRBJ2-3; 12 bases match TRBD2. The source of this sequence is a human donor in a cohort sampled during active COVID-19. Material: peripheral blood. The CDR3 bases are TGCGCCAGCAGCCACGCTAGCGGGAGGGGGGATACGCAGTATTTT. Translating gives CASSHASGRGDTQYF.